What follows are 31 T cell receptor beta chains derived from one specimen sequenced in a study of Graves' ophthalmopathy and Graves' hyperthyroidism. Transcripts of RNA were the source for amplifying TCR beta CDR3 regions. HTBI-primed first-round RT-PCR preceded second-round multiplex PCR. Each CDR3 protein gets one entry after TCRdb re-called the multiplex PCR reads with MiXCR. The table shows just over 600,000 distinct CDR3 sequences, with 22% occurring only once. Specimen: peripheral blood. Receptors were obtained from a woman under 30 with stable Graves' hyperthyroidism. Some clones in this sample may be carry-over from other donors' samples.

This chain joins TRBV20-1 and TRBJ1-6, with TRBD1 identical over 8 bases. The CDR3 runs to 15 residues. Germline V gene data show CDR1 as DFQATT and CDR2 as SNEGSKA (reference sequence). The trim removed 3 bases at V and 7 bases at J, leaving 8 bases unmatched. CDR3 in amino acids: CSARQGAGGNSPLHF. CDR3 DNA: TGCAGTGCTAGGCAGGGGGCAGGTGGGAATTCACCCCTCCACTTT.

The chain has TRBV19 and TRBJ1-5; TRBD1 might be the D (6 bases). Germline V CDR1 and CDR2: LNHDA, SQIVND (reference sequence). The CDR3 totals 14 residues. The germline V and J ends were trimmed by 2 bases and 5 bases, with 10 bases remaining between them. Here the CDR3 DNA reads TGTGCCAGTAGTATATGGAGGACAGATCAGCCCCAGCATTTT. This gives the protein CASSIWRTDQPQHF.

This clonotype was seen at least ten times. The V and J genes are TRBV12-3 or TRBV12-4 and TRBJ1-1; D uncertain. The CDR3 covers 12 residues. V lost 10 bases, J lost 4 bases, and 13 bases lay in between. CDR3 nucleotide sequence: TGTGCCACCTCGGGGTTCGGCACTGAAGCTTTCTTT. It specifies CATSGFGTEAFF.

This clonotype was seen repeatedly, ten times or more. The chain recombines TRBV20-1 with TRBJ1-6, with a tentative D call TRBD1 (6 bases). This CDR3 has 14 amino acids. Trimming pared 2 bases from V and 7 bases from J, leaving 12 bases between. The germline V gene encodes CDR1 DFQATT and CDR2 SNEGSKA (reference sequence). The CDR3 spells CSARPTGHNSPLHF. In DNA form, the CDR3 reads TGCAGTGCTAGACCTACAGGGCACAATTCACCCCTCCACTTT.

In its sample, this clonotype was seen many times. This sequence joins TRBV28 and TRBJ1-2; D may be TRBD1 (5 bases). The CDR3 length is 14 residues. The germline CDR1 and CDR2 sequences are MDHEN and SYDVKM. Trimming removed 6 bases from V and 3 bases from J, with 14 bases in between. DNA of the CDR3: TGTGCCAGCAGATCCCCCCAGGGAGACTATGGCTACACCTTC. Residues: CASRSPQGDYGYTF.

This clonotype was seen many times. This CDR3 is CASSFRGLEQYF. DNA for the CDR3: TGTGCCAGCAGTTTCAGGGGTCTCGAGCAGTACTTC. V usage is TRBV12-3 or TRBV12-4 and J usage is TRBJ2-7; D is possibly TRBD1 (6 bases). V lost 3 bases to trimming and J lost 6 bases, with 9 bases between them. The CDR3 loop spans 12 amino acids.

This clonotype has a handful of counts. The rearrangement links TRBV28 to TRBJ2-7; weak D call: TRBD2 (6 bases). This CDR3 contains 19 residues. Germline V gene data show CDR1 as MDHEN and CDR2 as SYDVKM. V lost 4 bases and J 3 bases, leaving 28 bases between the germline ends. The CDR3 loop is CASSSPGGTRTHLIYEQYF. CDR3 in DNA: TGTGCCAGCAGTTCGCCCGGGGGTACCCGTACCCACCTGATCTACGAGCAGTACTTC.

This clonotype was counted at least ten times. This sequence joins TRBV12-3 or TRBV12-4 and TRBJ1-2; D unclear. V gave up 3 bases and J gave up 1 base, with 9 bases separating them. The CDR3 loop spans 14 amino acids. The CDR3 coding sequence is TGTGCCAGCAGTTTTGCGGGCCTTAACTATGGCTACACCTTC. Protein sequence: CASSFAGLNYGYTF.

This clonotype appeared many times. The chain uses TRBV6-1 and TRBJ1-6; D unresolved. The CDR3 extends over 14 amino acids. Trimming removed 5 bases from V and 7 bases from J, with 12 bases in between. CDR1 is MNHNS and CDR2 is SASEGT in the germline V gene. The CDR3, as DNA: TGTGCCAGCAGTCCACGGGCCATAAATTCACCCCTCCACTTT. As protein: CASSPRAINSPLHF.

Concerning this clonotype: At one of its ends the junction is not consistent with the germline gene, which may arise from a read error. The chain joins TRBV12-3 or TRBV12-4 to TRBJ1-1, with unresolved D. The CDR3 loop spans 13 amino acids. CDR3 residues: CASTKVGGTDAFF. DNA of the CDR3: TGTGCCAGCACCAAGGTGGGTGGCACTGATGCTTTCTTT.

This clonotype was counted ten times or more. The CDR3 region has the DNA TGTGCCAGCAGTCCTACAGTGGGCGGGGGGCAGCCCCAGCATTTT. Protein sequence: CASSPTVGGGQPQHF. The rearrangement uses TRBV7-2 and TRBJ1-5; TRBD1 is a possible D gene (5 bases). V lost 6 bases, J lost 7 bases, and 19 bases lay in between. Germline lookup yields CDR1 SGHTA and CDR2 FQGNSA. CDR3 length: 15 residues.

This clonotype was counted a few times. V and J are TRBV5-1 and TRBJ1-5; D call uncertain. Between the trimmed V and J ends, which lost 2 bases and 0 bases, there was a span of 12 bases. The CDR3 is made up of 16 amino acids. CDR1 SGHRS and CDR2 YFSETQ come from the germline V gene. The CDR3 DNA follows: TGCGCCAGCAGCTTCAATGGCATCGATAGCAATCAGCCCCAGCATTTT. It yields the protein CASSFNGIDSNQPQHF. Complete variable domain (other parts from reference TRBV5-1 and TRBJ1-5): KAGVTQTPRYLIKTRGQQVTLSCSPISGHRSVSWYQQTPGQGLQFLFEYFSETQRNKGNFPGRFSGRQFSNSRSEMNVSTLELGDSALYLCASSFNGIDSNQPQHFGDGTRLSIL.

This clonotype was counted many times. The V and J genes are TRBV6-1 and TRBJ1-6; 9 bases are shared with TRBD1. Germline CDR1 MNHNS, CDR2 SASEGT. The CDR3 runs to 15 residues. Unmatched junction bases numbered 7, after V lost 4 bases and J lost 9 bases. Here the CDR3 reads CASSAGQGRGSPLHF. CDR3 DNA: TGTGCCAGCAGTGCGGGACAGGGAAGGGGTTCACCCCTCCACTTT.

The rearrangement joins TRBV20-1 to TRBJ2-7; unclear D gene. CDR3 size: 16 residues. Germline lookup yields CDR1 DFQATT and CDR2 SNEGSKA (reference sequence). The V gene lost 0 bases and the J gene lost 1 base, with 16 bases spanning the gap. CDR3 amino acids: CSARDRRKMNSYEQYF. Here the CDR3 DNA reads TGCAGTGCTAGAGATCGGCGGAAAATGAATTCCTACGAGCAGTACTTC.

This clonotype was found many times. The chain couples TRBV25-1 to TRBJ1-1; the D gene is possibly TRBD1 (6 bases). V was pared by 7 bases and J by 0 bases, with 15 bases between. Germline values: CDR1 MGHDK, CDR2 SYGVNS. The CDR3 runs to 15 residues. The CDR3 DNA is TGTGCCAGCAAGAGTGGCGGACAGATGAACACTGAAGCTTTCTTT. Its protein product is CASKSGGQMNTEAFF.

This chain joins TRBV12-5 and TRBJ1-5; D unresolved. This CDR3 comprises 13 residues. V gave up 1 base and J gave up 5 bases, with 6 bases separating them. The V gene's germline CDR1 is LGHNT and CDR2 FRNRAP. The CDR3: CASGLDLYQPQHF. CDR3 in DNA: TGTGCTAGTGGTTTGGACTTGTATCAGCCCCAGCATTTT.

This clonotype came up many times. The chain employs TRBV19 and TRBJ1-1; D is unclear. Trimming cost V 3 bases and J 0 bases, with 11 bases left between them. Looked up from germline, CDR1 is LNHDA and CDR2 is SQIVND (reference sequence). The CDR3 length is 15 residues. CDR3 DNA sequence: TGTGCCAGTAGTATTTGGAACAGTATGAACACTGAAGCTTTCTTT. This translates into CASSIWNSMNTEAFF.

CDR3 protein: CASSEAGHVGNSPLHF. As DNA, the CDR3 is TGTGCCAGCAGTGAAGCAGGACACGTCGGCAATTCACCCCTCCACTTT. The chain is built from TRBV6-1 and TRBJ1-6; possible D gene TRBD1, 5 bases. Germline V CDR1 and CDR2: MNHNS, SASEGT. The CDR3 extends over 16 amino acids. Trimming shortened V by 0 bases and J by 7 bases, and 13 bases separated the two germline ends.

The chain combines TRBV27 with TRBJ1-2; D remains ambiguous. This CDR3 comprises 13 residues. V was trimmed by 3 bases and J by 2 bases, leaving 7 bases between them. Germline V gene lookup returns CDR1 MNHEY and CDR2 SMNVEV (reference sequence). The CDR3 loop is CASSLALNYGYTF. The CDR3 nucleotides are TGTGCCAGCAGTTTGGCTCTCAACTATGGCTACACCTTC.

In this sample, this clonotype turned up many times. This sequence joins TRBV20-1 and TRBJ1-5, with D hard to call. The germline V and J ends were trimmed by 5 bases and 2 bases, with 16 bases remaining between them. Germline CDR1 is DFQATT and CDR2 is SNEGSKA (reference sequence). This CDR3 has 15 residues. Here the CDR3 reads CSAGGPVGRNQPQHF. CDR3 coding DNA: TGCAGTGCTGGCGGACCGGTGGGCCGCAATCAGCCCCAGCATTTT.

This chain joins TRBV3-1 and TRBJ1-6; D unclear. The CDR3 covers 14 residues. Germline V gene sequence: CDR1 LGHDT, CDR2 YNNKEL (reference sequence). V shed 1 base and J shed 9 bases, with 10 bases lying between them. This CDR3 is CASSQGDMSSPLHF. The CDR3 DNA reads as TGTGCCAGCAGCCAAGGGGATATGTCTTCACCCCTCCACTTT.

This chain joins TRBV30 and TRBJ2-7; D is undetermined. The V end lost 0 bases, the J end lost 7 bases, and 10 bases lay between the germline ends. The germline CDR1 and CDR2 sequences are GTSNPN and SVGIG (reference sequence). The CDR3 extends over 12 amino acids. The CDR3 nucleotides read TGTGCCTGGAGTGTAAGTACTCCTGAGCAGTACTTC. Residues: CAWSVSTPEQYF.

This clonotype was found once. V is TRBV27 and J is TRBJ2-2; D is perhaps TRBD1 or TRBD2 (5 bases each). The V end lost 8 bases, the J end lost 2 bases, and 18 bases lay between the germline ends. The CDR3 has 16 amino acids. Germline V gene sequence: CDR1 MNHEY, CDR2 SMNVEV (reference sequence). The chain's CDR3 is CASALLGTINTGELFF. The CDR3 bases are TGTGCCAGCGCCCTCCTCGGGACCATTAACACCGGGGAGCTGTTTTTT.

In regard to this clonotype: At one end the junction does not follow the germline gene, possibly because of a read error. The rearrangement uses TRBV13 and TRBJ2-7, with 14 positions matching TRBD2. The CDR3 loop spans 20 amino acids. Germline V lookup: CDR1 PRHDT, CDR2 FYEKMQ (reference sequence). CDR3 sequence reads: CASTLGLAGGPPVSSYEQYF. The CDR3 nucleotides read TGTGCCAGCACCTTAGGACTAGCGGGAGGACCGCCCGTTAGCTCCTACGAGCAGTACTTC.

J is TRBJ1-2 and V is TRBV6-4; no clear D gene. Germline V gene data show CDR1 as MRHNA and CDR2 as SNTAGT. Trimming removed 0 bases at V and 8 bases at J, with 16 bases between. The CDR3 extends over 15 amino acids. The CDR3 region has the DNA TGTGCCAGCAGTGACTCGCCGCGATTAACGGGGGGCTACACCTTC. Translation gives CASSDSPRLTGGYTF.

The chain couples TRBV19 to TRBJ1-2; 7 bases map to TRBD1. From germline, CDR1 is LNHDA and CDR2 SQIVND (reference sequence). The CDR3 has 15 amino acids. The V segment lost 0 bases and the J segment 8 bases; nucleotides outside the gene matches: 9. The CDR3 region has the DNA TGTGCCAGTAGTATAGATCGCAGGGGGGTCGTCGGCTACACCTTC. It translates to CASSIDRRGVVGYTF.

This clonotype has ten or more counts. This chain connects TRBV5-1 to TRBJ1-3, with D unresolved. Trimming stripped 0 bases from V and 0 bases from J, with 10 bases between. Per germline, CDR1 SGHRS and CDR2 YFSETQ. The CDR3 covers 16 residues. CDR3 in DNA: TGCGCCAGCAGCTTGGTAGTCGGAGACTCTGGAAACACCATATATTTT. Translation: CASSLVVGDSGNTIYF.

This clonotype showed up many times. The CDR3 nucleotides read TGCGCCAGCAGCCTGAATGTACAGGGGGGGACTGAAGCTTTCTTT. It specifies CASSLNVQGGTEAFF. The rearrangement joins TRBV5-1 to TRBJ1-1; 8 nucleotides agree with TRBD1. Trimming took 4 bases from V and 5 from J; bases not matched to a gene: 10. Germline V gives CDR1 SGHRS, CDR2 YFSETQ. The CDR3 has 15 amino acids.

The CDR3 loop reads CASYRGLEAFF. CDR3 DNA sequence: TGTGCCAGTTATAGAGGACTTGAAGCTTTCTTT. This rearrangement joins TRBV19 to TRBJ1-1; D unresolved. The CDR3 runs to 11 residues. V dropped 8 bases and J dropped 7 bases, with 11 bases sitting between them. Germline values: CDR1 LNHDA, CDR2 SQIVND (reference sequence).

The chain combines TRBV11-2 with TRBJ1-2; D call uncertain. CDR3 length equals 14 residues. Looked up from germline, CDR1 is SGHAT and CDR2 is FQNNGV. V lost 5 bases, J lost 8 bases, and 18 bases lay in between. CDR3 nucleotide sequence: TGTGCCAGCAGCCCGACGGTAACGGCGGGGGGCTACACCTTC. Protein: CASSPTVTAGGYTF.

The V and J genes are TRBV6-1 and TRBJ1-1, with TRBD1 identical over 8 bases. Germline CDR1 is MNHNS and CDR2 is SASEGT. V dropped 5 bases and J dropped 7; count of bases not matched to a gene: 9. The CDR3 extends over 14 amino acids. The CDR3 sequence is CASSPPRGRGEAFF. As DNA, the CDR3 is TGTGCCAGCAGTCCTCCCAGGGGGCGCGGTGAAGCTTTCTTT.